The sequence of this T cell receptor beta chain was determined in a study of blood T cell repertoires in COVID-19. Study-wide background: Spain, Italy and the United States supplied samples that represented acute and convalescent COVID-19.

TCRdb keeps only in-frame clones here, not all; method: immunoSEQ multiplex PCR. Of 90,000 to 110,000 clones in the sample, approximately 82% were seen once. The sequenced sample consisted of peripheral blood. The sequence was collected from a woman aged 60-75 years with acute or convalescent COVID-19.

The DNA of the CDR3 is TGTGCCAGCAGCGTAGCGGGGGGACCCTACAATGAGCAGTTCTTC. It is translated as CASSVAGGPYNEQFF. The chain employs TRBV9 and TRBJ2-1; TRBD2 matches at 7 bases. This CDR3 has 15 amino acids. Germline V gene sequence: CDR1 SGDLS, CDR2 YYNGEE. The junction had 2 bases not matched to a gene; V was cut back by 0 bases and J by 2 bases.